This TCR beta chain was sequenced in a study of blood T cell repertoires in COVID-19. Study in general: Sites in the United States, Italy and Spain provided acute and convalescent COVID-19 samples.

Original processing methods: The authors estimated nucleated cell counts from reference gene primer amplification. Clones were sequenced by immunoSEQ multiplex PCR, and TCRdb holds only the in-frame ones, with some missing. The DNA was the basis for D and trimming; V, J and clone size are from that table. Of 100,000 to 120,000 clones listed, 76% are singletons. The TCR was taken from an elderly woman with acute or convalescent COVID-19. Material for sequencing was peripheral blood.

The DNA of the CDR3 is TGTGCCAGCAGTTACTCGACAGGGAACTATGGCTACACCTTC. Amino acids: CASSYSTGNYGYTF. The rearrangement uses TRBV6-6 and TRBJ1-2; 7 bases match TRBD1. Per the germline V gene, CDR1 is MNHNY and CDR2 is SVGAGI (reference sequence). V lost 0 bases to trimming and J lost 2 bases; unmatched junction nucleotides: 0. The CDR3 spans 14 residues.